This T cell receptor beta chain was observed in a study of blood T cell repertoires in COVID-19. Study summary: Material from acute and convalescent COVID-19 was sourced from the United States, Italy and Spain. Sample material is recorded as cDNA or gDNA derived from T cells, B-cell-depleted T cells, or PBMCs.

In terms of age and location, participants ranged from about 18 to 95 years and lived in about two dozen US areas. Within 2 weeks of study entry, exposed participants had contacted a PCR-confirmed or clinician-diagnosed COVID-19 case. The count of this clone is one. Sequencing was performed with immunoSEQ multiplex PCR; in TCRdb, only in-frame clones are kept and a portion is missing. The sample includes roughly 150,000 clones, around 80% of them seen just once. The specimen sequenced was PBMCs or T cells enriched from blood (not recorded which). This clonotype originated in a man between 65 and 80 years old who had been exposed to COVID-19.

CDR3 sequence: CASRSGMGNSPLHF. The CDR3 DNA follows: TGTGCCAGCAGGTCGGGGATGGGAAATTCACCCCTCCACTTT. V usage is TRBV28 and J usage is TRBJ1-6; D unclear. CDR3 length: 14 residues. CDR1 is MDHEN, CDR2 SYDVKM, per germline. Trimming stripped 6 bases from V and 7 bases from J, with 13 bases between.